The clone carrying this T cell receptor beta chain has ten or more counts. Unique molecular identifiers (one per individual cDNA molecule) were attached. TCRdb reprocessed the 5' RACE reads via MiXCR and lists one record per CDR3 protein. The table has under 60,000 distinct CDR3 sequences, 8.5% to 12% seen once. V was clipped by 5 bases and J by 3 bases; unmatched bases: 2. The germline V gene has CDR1 KGHSH and CDR2 LQKENI. The CDR3 loop spans 13 amino acids. These data originate in a study of early T cells in non-severe SARS-CoV-2 infection. The TCR originated in an adult who was a healthcare worker with PCR-confirmed SARS-CoV-2 infection or an uninfected control (not recorded which). The material sequenced was whole blood. This chain connects TRBV18 to TRBJ2-3; TRBD1 matches at 7 bases. The CDR3 nucleotides read TGTGCCAGCTCAGGACAGGAGACAGATACGCAGTATTTT. Its protein is CASSGQETDTQYF.